These 3 T cell receptor beta chains came from one sample sequenced in a study of control samples from healthy donors and cancer patients. Data came from immunoSEQ multiplex PCR; TCRdb stores just in-frame clones and leaves some out. Among some 160,000 clones listed, 75% to 90% were seen once. Material for sequencing was blood. These receptors were collected from a man under 40 in good health.

CDR3 amino acids: CASRRRSGEIAYGYTF. Written as DNA, the CDR3 is TGTGCCAGCAGACGCAGGTCAGGGGAGATCGCCTATGGCTACACCTTC. The chain links TRBV5-5 to TRBJ1-2, with D possibly being TRBD1 (6 bases). CDR3 length equals 16 residues. Germline CDR1 SGHKS, CDR2 YYEKEE (reference sequence). Trimming left V 5 bases short and J 4 bases short, with 21 bases between.

Comments on this clone: Germline is not matched at one junction end, which may reflect a read error. The sample carries other DNA sequences with the same CDR3. The J gene is TRBJ1-6, the V gene TRBV4-3; D remains ambiguous. The CDR3 runs to 17 residues. Germline V gene lookup returns CDR1 LGHNA and CDR2 YSLEER. In nucleotides, the CDR3 is TGCGCCAGCAGCCAAGTCCGGACGGGAGCCAATAATTCACCCCTCCATTTT. This encodes CASSQVRTGANNSPLHF.

The V gene is TRBV29-1, the J gene TRBJ2-7; 7 bases fit TRBD2. This CDR3 is built from 11 residues. From germline, CDR1 is SQVTM and CDR2 ANQGSEA. Trimming removed 5 bases from V and 4 bases from J; junction bases left unmatched: 2. The DNA of the CDR3 is TGCAGCGTTAGACTAGCTTACGAGCAGTACTTC. As protein: CSVRLAYEQYF.